This is a list of T cell receptor beta chains from one sample in a study of blood T cell repertoires in COVID-19. TCRdb's table, derived via immunoSEQ multiplex PCR, lists solely in-frame clones and lacks some. Altogether about 200,000 clones are present, approximately 79% being singletons, with the ten largest covering around 5.2%. The sequencing sample was made of PBMCs or T cells enriched from blood (not recorded which). The receptors come from a woman in her sixties with acute COVID-19. The CDR3 runs from the conserved cysteine through the conserved F or W. D genes are given only for firm matches. Clone size is stated in some rows and not others, as once, few, many or a class when expanded.

clone_size,j_call,d_call,v_call,cdr3_aa,cdr3_nt
.,TRBJ2-7,.,TRBV7-2,CASSPREGGVTYEQYF,TGTGCCAGCAGCCCTCGGGAAGGCGGGGTAACCTACGAGCAGTACTTC
few,TRBJ2-4,.,TRBV18,CASSQVSTATKNIQYF,TGTGCCAGCTCACAGGTGTCGACAGCCACCAAAAACATTCAGTACTTC
.,TRBJ2-1,.,TRBV24-1,CATSARPGGNEQFF,TGTGCCACCAGTGCCAGGCCCGGGGGCAATGAGCAGTTCTTC
.,TRBJ1-2,.,TRBV7-2,CASSPDRGSYGYTF,TGTGCCAGCAGCCCCGATAGGGGAAGCTATGGCTACACCTTC
.,TRBJ1-2,.,TRBV18,CASSPRQADGYTF,TGTGCCAGCTCACCACGACAGGCGGATGGCTACACCTTC
.,TRBJ1-2,TRBD1,TRBV25-1,CASRQQGAEGYTF,TGTGCCAGCAGACAACAGGGGGCGGAGGGCTACACCTTC
.,TRBJ1-1,.,TRBV19,CASSLRPGEAFF,TGTGCCAGTAGTCTCCGGCCGGGTGAAGCTTTCTTT
.,TRBJ2-3,.,TRBV9,CASSTNPKGPSQYF,TGTGCCAGCAGCACCAACCCGAAGGGGCCCTCGCAGTATTTT
.,TRBJ1-4,.,TRBV7-8,CASSLYGGREKLFF,TGTGCCAGCAGCTTATATGGAGGGCGTGAAAAACTGTTTTTT
.,TRBJ2-7,TRBD2,TRBV6-2/TRBV6-3,CASSYSTSGMSSYEQYF,TGTGCCAGCAGTTATTCGACTAGCGGGATGAGCTCCTACGAGCAGTACTTC
.,TRBJ1-2,.,TRBV7-9,CASSFYNYGYTF,TGTGCCAGCAGTTTTTATAACTATGGCTACACCTTC
.,TRBJ1-4,TRBD1,TRBV6-2/TRBV6-3,CASSRDRGLEKLFF,TGTGCCAGCAGTCGCGACAGGGGGCTTGAAAAACTGTTTTTT
.,TRBJ2-3,.,TRBV19,CASSTGGTDTQYF,TGTGCCAGTAGTACGGGAGGCACAGATACGCAGTATTTT
.,TRBJ2-7,TRBD2,TRBV5-1,CASRPTLAGVSYEQYF,TGCGCCAGCAGGCCAACACTAGCGGGAGTATCCTACGAGCAGTACTTC
once,TRBJ2-7,TRBD1,TRBV10-1,CASSESGQGNPYEQYF,TGCGCCAGCAGTGAGTCAGGACAGGGAAACCCCTACGAGCAGTACTTC
.,TRBJ1-5,.,TRBV6-1,CASSESDTSNQPQHF,TGTGCCAGCAGTGAAAGTGACACTAGCAATCAGCCCCAGCATTTT
.,TRBJ1-6,TRBD1,TRBV7-2,CASSLGQGVYNSPLHF,TGTGCCAGCAGCTTAGGACAGGGGGTATATAATTCACCCCTCCACTTT
.,TRBJ1-3,.,TRBV27,CASSLRESGNTIYF,TGTGCCAGCAGTTTAAGGGAGTCTGGAAACACCATATATTTT
once,TRBJ2-7,.,TRBV7-2,CASRPSRGTTYEQYF,TGTGCCAGCAGACCTTCCAGGGGCACTACCTACGAGCAGTACTTC
.,TRBJ1-1,TRBD1,TRBV3-1/TRBV3-2,CASSPGTGWSLNTEAFF,TGTGCCAGCAGCCCGGGGACAGGGTGGTCTCTGAACACTGAAGCTTTCTTT
.,TRBJ2-7,TRBD2,TRBV29-1,CSVVFGLAGDYEQYF,TGCAGCGTTGTATTTGGGCTAGCGGGAGATTACGAGCAGTACTTC
.,TRBJ2-5,TRBD1,TRBV4-3,CASSQRTGETQYF,TGCGCCAGCAGCCAACGGACAGGAGAGACCCAGTACTTC
.,TRBJ1-1,.,TRBV2,CASSDNAGAAEAFF,TGTGCCAGCAGTGATAATGCGGGGGCAGCTGAAGCTTTCTTT
.,TRBJ1-6,TRBD1,TRBV24-1,CATSRGTGGNSPLHF,TGTGCCACCAGTAGGGGGACAGGGGGTAATTCACCCCTCCACTTT
once,TRBJ1-4,TRBD1,TRBV9,CASSPWTGAKLFF,TGTGCCAGCAGCCCGTGGACAGGGGCAAAACTGTTTTTT
few,TRBJ1-1,TRBD1,TRBV12-3/TRBV12-4,CASSLAQGAEAFF,TGTGCCAGCAGTTTAGCGCAGGGGGCTGAAGCTTTCTTT
once,TRBJ2-2,TRBD1,TRBV5-6,CASSLDIGQGLTGELFF,TGTGCCAGCAGCTTGGATATAGGACAGGGACTCACCGGGGAGCTGTTTTTT
.,TRBJ2-6,.,TRBV4-3,CASSQSRSGANVLTF,TGCGCCAGCAGCCAATCCAGGTCTGGGGCCAACGTCCTGACTTTC
.,TRBJ2-2,.,TRBV2,CASSPVDLFTGELFF,TGTGCCAGCAGCCCAGTCGACTTATTCACCGGGGAGCTGTTTTTT
.,TRBJ1-2,TRBD1,TRBV7-2,CASSLGQGMGYGYTF,TGTGCCAGCAGCTTGGGACAGGGGATGGGCTATGGCTACACCTTC
.,TRBJ2-3,.,TRBV5-5,CASSPRALLTDTQYF,TGTGCCAGCAGCCCCCGAGCCCTACTCACAGATACGCAGTATTTT
once,TRBJ2-5,TRBD2,TRBV7-9,CASSLSGGPQETQYF,TGTGCCAGCAGTCTTAGCGGGGGACCCCAAGAGACCCAGTACTTC
.,TRBJ2-5,.,TRBV7-9,CASNPSGAGETQYF,TGTGCCAGCAACCCGAGCGGCGCCGGAGAGACCCAGTACTTC
.,TRBJ2-1,TRBD2,TRBV27,CASSINPAGGDEQFF,TGTGCCAGCAGTATCAACCCAGCGGGGGGGGATGAGCAGTTCTTC
.,TRBJ2-5,.,TRBV5-1,CASKLQGSGETQYF,TGCGCCAGCAAATTACAGGGTTCCGGAGAGACCCAGTACTTC